This TCR beta chain was profiled in a study of T cell responses to AZD1222 COVID-19 vaccine. General study findings and limits: Donors were mostly white British, more females; clonal diversity possibly underestimated.

TCRdb's copy holds only in-frame clones and misses some; the assay was immunoSEQ multiplex PCR. The sample carries 95,000 to 110,000 clones, 87% recorded once. V lost 4 bases to trimming and J lost 8 bases; unmatched junction nucleotides: 9. CDR1 SGHNT and CDR2 YYREEE come from the germline V gene (reference sequence). The CDR3 spans 14 residues. About this clone: Its antigen is currently unknown.

Whether given at about 4 or about 12 weeks, second doses were pooled. The receptor was derived from an adult who received the AZD1222 COVID-19 vaccine. The input for sequencing was peripheral blood, taken 28 days after the second AZD1222 dose. This chain links TRBV5-4 with TRBJ2-1; 7 bases agree with TRBD2. The CDR3 DNA is TGTGCCAGCAGCCCCTCTTTCGCGGGGGATGAGCAGTTCTTC. This gives the protein CASSPSFAGDEQFF.